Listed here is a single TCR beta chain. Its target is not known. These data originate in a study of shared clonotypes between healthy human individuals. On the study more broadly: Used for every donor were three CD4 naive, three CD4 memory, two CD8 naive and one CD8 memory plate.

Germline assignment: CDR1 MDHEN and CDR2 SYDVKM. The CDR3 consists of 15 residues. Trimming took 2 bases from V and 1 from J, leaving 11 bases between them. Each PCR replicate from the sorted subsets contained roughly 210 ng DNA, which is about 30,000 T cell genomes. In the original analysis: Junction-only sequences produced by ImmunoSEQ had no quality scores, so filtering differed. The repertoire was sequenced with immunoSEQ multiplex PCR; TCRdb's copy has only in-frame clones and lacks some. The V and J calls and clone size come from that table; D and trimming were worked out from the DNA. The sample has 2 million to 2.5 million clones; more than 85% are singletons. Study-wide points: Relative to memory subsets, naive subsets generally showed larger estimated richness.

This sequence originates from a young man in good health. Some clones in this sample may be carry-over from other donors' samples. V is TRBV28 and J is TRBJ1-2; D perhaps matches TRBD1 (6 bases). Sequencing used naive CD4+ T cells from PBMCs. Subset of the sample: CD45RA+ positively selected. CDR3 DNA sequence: TGTGCCAGCAGTTTAAACGGGGGGCGTAACTATGGCTACACCTTC. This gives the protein CASSLNGGRNYGYTF.